The 20 T cell receptor beta chains given below trace back to one sample, sequenced in a study of cytomegalovirus exposure and HLA in healthy donors. It was with 60 Vbeta and 13 Jbeta primers that the PCR ran. The table came from immunoSEQ multiplex PCR; TCRdb's copy has only in-frame clones and leaves some out. The table has under 200,000 clones, around 80% seen once; the top ten hold approximately 2.4%. Sequencing was carried out using PBMCs. These receptor sequences come from a female donor in good health and CMV-seronegative.

The chain recombines TRBV18 with TRBJ2-5; TRBD2 might be the D (6 bases). Trimming left V 1 base short and J 5 bases short, with 11 bases between. There are 14 residues in the CDR3. CDR1 and CDR2 (germline): KGHSH, LQKENI. The CDR3 DNA reads as TGTGCCAGCTCACCACAGGAGGGCGGGGAGACCCAGTACTTC. It encodes CASSPQEGGETQYF.

The chain has TRBV6-5 and TRBJ2-1; 11 bases map to TRBD1. V gave up 8 bases and J gave up 7 bases; unmatched junction bases: 10. Looked up from germline, CDR1 is MNHEY and CDR2 is SVGAGI. The CDR3 spans 15 residues. CDR3 DNA sequence: TGTGCCAGCCACGAGCCGGGGACAGGGGGAAATGAGCAGTTCTTC. It translates to CASHEPGTGGNEQFF.

The chain combines TRBV30 with TRBJ2-1; TRBD1 matches 9 bases. The CDR3 spans 15 residues. Germline V gene sequence: CDR1 GTSNPN, CDR2 SVGIG (reference sequence). With 2 bases clipped from V and 5 bases from J, the junction kept 7 bases outside the gene matches. The chain's CDR3 is CAWSTGQGLNNEQFF. CDR3 nucleotide sequence: TGTGCCTGGAGTACGGGACAGGGCCTCAACAATGAGCAGTTCTTC.

The chain combines TRBV19 with TRBJ1-1; unclear D gene. Germline values: CDR1 LNHDA, CDR2 SQIVND (reference sequence). There are 15 residues in the CDR3. The V gene lost 6 bases and the J gene lost 1 base, with 15 bases spanning the gap. The CDR3 nucleotides read TGTGCCAGTAGCCACGTCCGGCAGGCGAACACTGAAGCTTTCTTT. Its protein product is CASSHVRQANTEAFF.

CDR3 coding DNA: TGTGCCAGCTCGCGAAGAGGTAGCGGGGACTCCTACGAGCAGTACTTC. It codes for CASSRRGSGDSYEQYF. V is TRBV18 and J is TRBJ2-7, with TRBD2 identical over 8 bases. CDR1 and CDR2 from the germline V gene are KGHSH and LQKENI. The CDR3 extends over 16 amino acids. V dropped 6 bases and J dropped 0; count of bases not matched to a gene: 10.

This rearrangement joins TRBV5-4 to TRBJ2-7; 10 nucleotides align to TRBD2. CDR3 length equals 16 residues. The trim removed 1 base at V and 5 bases at J, leaving 9 bases unmatched. Germline V gene data show CDR1 as SGHNT and CDR2 as YYREEE (reference sequence). The CDR3 region has the DNA TGTGCCAGCAGCTTGTTAGTCCCTAGCGGGAGCAACGAGCAGTACTTC. It translates to CASSLLVPSGSNEQYF. Filled out from reference TRBV5-4 and TRBJ2-7, the complete variable domain reads ETGVTQSPTHLIKTRGQQVTLRCSSQSGHNTVSWYQQALGQGPQFIFQYYREEENGRGNFPPRFSGLQFPNYSSELNVNALELDDSALYLCASSLLVPSGSNEQYFGPGTRLTVT.

The genes are TRBV11-2 and TRBJ1-6; D gene uncertain. This CDR3 region has 19 residues. Germline V gives CDR1 SGHAT, CDR2 FQNNGV. V was pared by 2 bases and J by 0 bases, with 17 bases between. CDR3 sequence: CASSLFLRKRSSYNSPLHF. In nucleotides, the CDR3 is TGTGCCAGCAGCTTATTTTTGAGGAAGAGGAGCTCCTATAATTCACCCCTCCACTTT.

The rearrangement joins TRBV11-2 to TRBJ2-5, with D possibly TRBD1 on 6 matching bases. V shed 3 bases and J shed 4 bases, with 9 bases lying between them. This CDR3 is built from 13 residues. Germline V gene sequence: CDR1 SGHAT, CDR2 FQNNGV. The CDR3 sequence: CASSFGRGETQYF. CDR3 coding DNA: TGTGCCAGCAGCTTCGGCAGGGGAGAGACCCAGTACTTC.

The rearrangement joins TRBV19 to TRBJ1-3, with a possible D match to TRBD1 (5 bases). With 5 bases removed from V and 3 bases from J, the gap between germline ends came to 8 bases. The CDR3 is made up of 13 amino acids. CDR1 LNHDA and CDR2 SQIVND come from the germline V gene (reference sequence). CDR3 DNA sequence: TGTGCCAGTAGTTGGCAGGGTGGAAACACCATATATTTT. Residues: CASSWQGGNTIYF.

The chain uses TRBV2 and TRBJ2-3, with D unresolved. Germline loops: CDR1 SNHLY, CDR2 FYNNEI. Trimming took off 2 bases at V and 4 bases at J, with 13 bases between the two ends. CDR3 length: 15 amino acids. The CDR3 spells CASSESLASADTQYF. In DNA form, the CDR3 reads TGTGCCAGCAGTGAAAGCCTCGCAAGCGCAGATACGCAGTATTTT.

This chain connects TRBV11-2 to TRBJ1-1, with 8 bases matching TRBD1. There are 15 residues in the CDR3. The J segment lost 5 bases and the V segment lost 5 bases, leaving 10 bases of the junction unmatched. CDR1 and CDR2 from the germline V gene are SGHAT and FQNNGV. CDR3 residues: CASSLAKDRATEAFF. Written as DNA, the CDR3 is TGTGCCAGCAGCCTCGCAAAGGACAGGGCAACTGAAGCTTTCTTT.

This chain uses TRBV6-5 with TRBJ1-1, with D perhaps TRBD1 (6 bases). CDR1 and CDR2 from the germline V gene are MNHEY and SVGAGI. This CDR3 comprises 16 residues. Trimming cost V 0 bases and J 1 base, with 12 bases left between them. This CDR3 is CASSYSKTGWNTEAFF. Here the CDR3 DNA reads TGTGCCAGCAGTTACTCGAAAACAGGGTGGAACACTGAAGCTTTCTTT.

The gene calls are TRBV9 and TRBJ1-5; D may be TRBD1 (6 bases). The germline V gene encodes CDR1 SGDLS and CDR2 YYNGEE. The CDR3 consists of 14 residues. The V gene lost 0 bases and the J gene lost 6 bases, with 10 bases spanning the gap. The CDR3 coding sequence is TGTGCCAGCAGCGTAGGCAGGGGAAGTCAGCCCCAGCATTTT. Its protein product is CASSVGRGSQPQHF.

V and J are TRBV28 and TRBJ1-4, with D possibly being TRBD1 (5 bases). Trimming removed 3 bases at V and 15 bases at J, with 11 bases between. The germline CDR1 and CDR2 sequences are MDHEN and SYDVKM. The CDR3 covers 11 residues. The CDR3 nucleotides are TGTGCCAGCAGTTTTCAGGGTCTGGTGTTTTTT. As protein: CASSFQGLVFF.

This chain links TRBV10-1 with TRBJ2-5; tentative D call: TRBD1 (5 bases). This CDR3 is 13 amino acids long. Germline loops: CDR1 WNHNN, CDR2 SYGVQD (reference sequence). Between the trimmed V and J ends, which lost 5 bases and 5 bases, there was a span of 12 bases. The CDR3 spells CASSQGQTETQYF. The CDR3 nucleotides read TGCGCCAGCAGTCAGGGTCAGACGGAGACCCAGTACTTC.

This clone showed up just a few times. CDR3 loop: CASSLGGLGKGFPEQYF. The DNA of the CDR3 is TGTGCCAGCAGCTTAGGGGGACTGGGCAAGGGGTTCCCCGAGCAGTACTTC. The rearrangement joins TRBV11-2 to TRBJ2-7, with D possibly TRBD2 on 6 matching bases. CDR1 and CDR2 (germline): SGHAT, FQNNGV. V was clipped by 1 base and J by 6 bases, with 22 bases between them. The CDR3 contains 17 residues.

This clone was counted between two and nine times. The chain has TRBV30 and TRBJ1-5; D not resolved. Trimming pared 0 bases from V and 2 bases from J, leaving 8 bases between. The CDR3 has 14 amino acids. Germline V gene sequence: CDR1 GTSNPN, CDR2 SVGIG (reference sequence). CDR3: CAWSVLGRNQPQHF. DNA for the CDR3: TGTGCCTGGAGTGTACTGGGCCGCAATCAGCCCCAGCATTTT.

The V call is TRBV19, the J call TRBJ2-1; 7 bases line up with TRBD2. The CDR3 is 13 amino acids. Germline CDR1 and CDR2: LNHDA and SQIVND (reference sequence). J was trimmed by 8 bases and V by 6 bases; bases with no gene match: 7. This CDR3 reads CASSWAGRDEQFF. The CDR3 DNA follows: TGTGCCAGTAGCTGGGCGGGGAGGGATGAGCAGTTCTTC.

This clone was picked up one time. The gene calls are TRBV7-9 and TRBJ2-7; TRBD2 might be the D (6 bases). Germline V CDR1 and CDR2: SEHNR, FQNEAQ (reference sequence). V shed 4 bases and J shed 2 bases, with 12 bases lying between them. The CDR3 is made up of 14 amino acids. The CDR3 loop is CASSSETRPYEQYF. CDR3 DNA: TGTGCCAGCAGCTCCGAGACTAGACCCTACGAGCAGTACTTC. Full variable domain (rest looked up from reference TRBV7-9 and TRBJ2-7): DTGVSQNPRHKITKRGQNVTFRCDPISEHNRLYWYRQTLGQGPEFLTYFQNEAQLEKSRLLSDRFSAERPKGSFSTLEIQRTEQGDSAMYLCASSSETRPYEQYFGPGTRLTVT.

The chain carries TRBV19 and TRBJ1-3; no definite D call. Germline assignment: CDR1 LNHDA and CDR2 SQIVND (reference sequence). The CDR3 loop spans 15 amino acids. V was shortened by 7 bases and J by 0 bases, with 13 bases between the two germline ends. DNA of the CDR3: TGTGCCAGTATCCCCCCGGGAGTCTCTGGAAACACCATATATTTT. Translation gives CASIPPGVSGNTIYF.